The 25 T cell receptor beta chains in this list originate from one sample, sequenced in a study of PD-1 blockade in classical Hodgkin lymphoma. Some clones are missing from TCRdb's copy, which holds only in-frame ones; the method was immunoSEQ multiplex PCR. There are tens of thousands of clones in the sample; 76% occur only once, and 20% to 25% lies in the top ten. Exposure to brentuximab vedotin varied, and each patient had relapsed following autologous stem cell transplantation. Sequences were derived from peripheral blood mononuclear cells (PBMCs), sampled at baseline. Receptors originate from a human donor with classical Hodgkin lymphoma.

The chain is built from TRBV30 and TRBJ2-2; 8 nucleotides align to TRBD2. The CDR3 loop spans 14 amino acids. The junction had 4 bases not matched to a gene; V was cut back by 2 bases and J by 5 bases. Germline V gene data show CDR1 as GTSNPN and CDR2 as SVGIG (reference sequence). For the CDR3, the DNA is TGTGCCTGGAGTCGACTAGCGTATACCGGGGAGCTGTTTTTT. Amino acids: CAWSRLAYTGELFF.

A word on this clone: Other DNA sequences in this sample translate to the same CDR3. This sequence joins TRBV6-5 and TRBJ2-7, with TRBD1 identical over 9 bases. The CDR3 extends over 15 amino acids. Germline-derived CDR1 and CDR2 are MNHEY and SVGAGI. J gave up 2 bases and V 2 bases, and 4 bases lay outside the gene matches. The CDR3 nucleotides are TGTGCCAGCAGTTACGAGGGACAGGGCCCCTACGAGCAGTACTTC. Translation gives CASSYEGQGPYEQYF.

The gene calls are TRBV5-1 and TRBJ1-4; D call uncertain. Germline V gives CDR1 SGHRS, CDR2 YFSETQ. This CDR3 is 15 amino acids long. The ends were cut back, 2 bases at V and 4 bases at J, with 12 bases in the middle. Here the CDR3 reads CASSLSEQYNEKLFF. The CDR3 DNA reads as TGCGCCAGCAGCTTATCTGAGCAGTATAATGAAAAACTGTTTTTT.

Here the CDR3 DNA reads TGCGCCAGCAGCTTGGAACTAGCGGCCTACAATGAGCAGTTCTTC. Translating it yields CASSLELAAYNEQFF. The V and J genes are TRBV5-1 and TRBJ2-1; 8 bases map to TRBD2. This CDR3 comprises 15 residues. Germline values: CDR1 SGHRS, CDR2 YFSETQ. The V segment lost 0 bases and the J segment 2 bases; nucleotides outside the gene matches: 1.

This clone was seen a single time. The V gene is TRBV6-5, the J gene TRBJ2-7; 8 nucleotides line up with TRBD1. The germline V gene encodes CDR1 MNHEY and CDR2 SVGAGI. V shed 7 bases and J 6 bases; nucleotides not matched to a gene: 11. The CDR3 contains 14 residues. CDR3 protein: CASTQPGQGGEQYF. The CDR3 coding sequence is TGTGCCAGCACCCAACCTGGACAGGGCGGCGAGCAGTACTTC.

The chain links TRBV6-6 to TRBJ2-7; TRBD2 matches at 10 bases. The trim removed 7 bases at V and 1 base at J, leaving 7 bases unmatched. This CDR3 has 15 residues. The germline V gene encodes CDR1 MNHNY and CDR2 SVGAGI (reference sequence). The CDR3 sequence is CASTRSGRGSYEQYF. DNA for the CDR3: TGTGCCAGCACCAGAAGCGGGAGGGGGTCCTACGAGCAGTACTTC.

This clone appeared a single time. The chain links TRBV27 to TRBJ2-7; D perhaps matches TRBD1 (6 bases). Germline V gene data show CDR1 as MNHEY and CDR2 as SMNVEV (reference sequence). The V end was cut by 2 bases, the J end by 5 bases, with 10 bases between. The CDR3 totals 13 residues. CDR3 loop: CASSLTGWNEQYF. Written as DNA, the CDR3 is TGTGCCAGCAGTTTAACAGGGTGGAACGAGCAGTACTTC.

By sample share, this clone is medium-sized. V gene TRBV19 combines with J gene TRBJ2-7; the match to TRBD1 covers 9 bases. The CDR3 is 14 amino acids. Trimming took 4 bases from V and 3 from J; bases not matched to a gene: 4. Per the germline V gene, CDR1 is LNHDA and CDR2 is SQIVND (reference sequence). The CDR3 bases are TGTGCCAGTAGTACCGGACAGGGGTTCTACGAGCAGTACTTC. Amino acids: CASSTGQGFYEQYF.

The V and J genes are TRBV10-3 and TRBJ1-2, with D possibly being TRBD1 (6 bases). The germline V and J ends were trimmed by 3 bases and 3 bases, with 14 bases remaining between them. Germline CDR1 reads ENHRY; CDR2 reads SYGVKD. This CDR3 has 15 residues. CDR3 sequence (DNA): TGTGCCATCAGTGAAGGCTTGGACAGCTACTATGGCTACACCTTC. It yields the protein CAISEGLDSYYGYTF.

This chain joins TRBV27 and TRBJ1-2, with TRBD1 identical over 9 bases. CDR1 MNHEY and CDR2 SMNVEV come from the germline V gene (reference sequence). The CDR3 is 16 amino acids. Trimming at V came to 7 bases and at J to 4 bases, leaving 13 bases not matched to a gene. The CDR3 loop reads CASTRISGTGSYGYTF. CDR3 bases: TGTGCCAGCACCAGAATATCAGGGACAGGGTCCTATGGCTACACCTTC.

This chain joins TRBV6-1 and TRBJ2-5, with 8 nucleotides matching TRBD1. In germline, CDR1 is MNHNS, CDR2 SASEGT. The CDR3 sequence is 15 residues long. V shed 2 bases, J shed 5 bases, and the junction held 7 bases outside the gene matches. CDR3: CASSETSGGVETQYF. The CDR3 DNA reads TGTGCCAGCAGTGAAACGTCAGGGGGCGTGGAGACCCAGTACTTC.

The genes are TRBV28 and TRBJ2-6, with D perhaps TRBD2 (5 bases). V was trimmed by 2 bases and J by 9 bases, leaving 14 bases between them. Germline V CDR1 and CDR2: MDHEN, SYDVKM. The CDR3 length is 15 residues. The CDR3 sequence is CASSLSWVEGNVLTF. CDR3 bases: TGTGCCAGCAGTTTAAGCTGGGTTGAGGGCAACGTCCTGACTTTC.

CDR3 DNA: TGTGCCAGCAGCTTAAGGGCGGCGGACGAGCAGTACTTC. This sequence encodes CASSLRAADEQYF. The V call is TRBV7-8, the J call TRBJ2-7; D remains ambiguous. V was trimmed by 2 bases and J by 5 bases, leaving 10 bases between them. Germline CDR1 and CDR2: SGHVS and FQNEAQ. The CDR3 contains 13 residues.

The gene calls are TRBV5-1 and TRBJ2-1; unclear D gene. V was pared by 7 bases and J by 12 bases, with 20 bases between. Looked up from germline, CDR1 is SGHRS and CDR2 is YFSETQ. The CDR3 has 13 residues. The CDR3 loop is CASAPDPLVSQFF. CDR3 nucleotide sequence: TGCGCCAGCGCGCCGGATCCTCTGGTTTCGCAGTTCTTC.

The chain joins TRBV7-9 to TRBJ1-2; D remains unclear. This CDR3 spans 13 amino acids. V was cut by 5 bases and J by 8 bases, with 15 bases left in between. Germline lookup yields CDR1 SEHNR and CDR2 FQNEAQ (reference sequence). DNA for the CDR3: TGTGCCAGCAGCCTTAGGTCCGGGGAAGGCTACACCTTC. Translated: CASSLRSGEGYTF.

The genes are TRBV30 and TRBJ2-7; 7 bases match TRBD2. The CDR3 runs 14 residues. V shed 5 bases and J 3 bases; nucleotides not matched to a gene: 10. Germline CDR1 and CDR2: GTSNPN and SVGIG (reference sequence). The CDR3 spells CAWAKRELLYEQYF. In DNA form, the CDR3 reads TGTGCCTGGGCAAAGCGGGAACTACTCTACGAGCAGTACTTC.

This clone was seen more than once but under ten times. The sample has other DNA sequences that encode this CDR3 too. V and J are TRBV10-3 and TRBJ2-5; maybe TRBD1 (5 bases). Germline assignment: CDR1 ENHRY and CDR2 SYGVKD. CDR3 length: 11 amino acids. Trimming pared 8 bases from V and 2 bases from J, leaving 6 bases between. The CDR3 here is CAIGAQETQYF. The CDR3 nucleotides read TGTGCCATCGGGGCTCAAGAGACCCAGTACTTC.

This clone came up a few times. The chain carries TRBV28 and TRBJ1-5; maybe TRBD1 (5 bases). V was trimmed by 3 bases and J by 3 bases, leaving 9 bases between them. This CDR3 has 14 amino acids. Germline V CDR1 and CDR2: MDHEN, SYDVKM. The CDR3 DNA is TGTGCCAGCAGTTTGGGGGGTGTCAATCAGCCCCAGCATTTT. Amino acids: CASSLGGVNQPQHF.

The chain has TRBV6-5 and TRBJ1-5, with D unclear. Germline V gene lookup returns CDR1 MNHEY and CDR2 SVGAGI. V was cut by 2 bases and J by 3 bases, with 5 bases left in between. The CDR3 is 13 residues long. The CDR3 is CASSYTTNQPQHF. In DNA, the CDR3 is TGTGCCAGCAGTTACACGACCAATCAGCCCCAGCATTTT.

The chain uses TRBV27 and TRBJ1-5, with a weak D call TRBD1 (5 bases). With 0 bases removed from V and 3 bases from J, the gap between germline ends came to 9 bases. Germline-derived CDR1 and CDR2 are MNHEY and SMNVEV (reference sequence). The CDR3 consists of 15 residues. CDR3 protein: CASSLSAGTNQPQHF. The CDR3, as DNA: TGTGCCAGCAGTTTATCTGCAGGGACCAATCAGCCCCAGCATTTT.

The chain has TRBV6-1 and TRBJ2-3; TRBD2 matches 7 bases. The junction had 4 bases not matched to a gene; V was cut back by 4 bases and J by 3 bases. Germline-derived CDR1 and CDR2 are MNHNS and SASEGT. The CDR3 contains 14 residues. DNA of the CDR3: TGTGCCAGCAGTGCGGGCGGGAGTACAGATACGCAGTATTTT. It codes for CASSAGGSTDTQYF.

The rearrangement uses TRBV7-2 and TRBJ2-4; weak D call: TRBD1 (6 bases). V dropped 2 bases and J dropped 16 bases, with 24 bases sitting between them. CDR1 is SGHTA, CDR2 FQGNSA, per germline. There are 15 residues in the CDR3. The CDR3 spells CASSLYGGHTSHPYF. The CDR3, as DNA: TGTGCCAGCAGCTTATATGGGGGACACACGTCCCACCCTTACTTC.

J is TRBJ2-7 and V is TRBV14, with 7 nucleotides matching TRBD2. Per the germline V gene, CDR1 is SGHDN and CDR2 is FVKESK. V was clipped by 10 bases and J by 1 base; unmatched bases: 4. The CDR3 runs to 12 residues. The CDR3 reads CATGTTSYEQYF. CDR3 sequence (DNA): TGTGCCACCGGGACTACTTCCTACGAGCAGTACTTC.

CDR3 protein: CASSSTETNGETQYF. The CDR3 bases are TGTGCCAGCAGCTCGACCGAGACCAACGGGGAGACCCAGTACTTC. V usage is TRBV7-3 and J usage is TRBJ2-5; D gene uncertain. This CDR3 is built from 15 residues. Trimming took off 4 bases at V and 5 bases at J, with 17 bases between the two ends. CDR1 is SGHTA, CDR2 FQGTGA, per germline.

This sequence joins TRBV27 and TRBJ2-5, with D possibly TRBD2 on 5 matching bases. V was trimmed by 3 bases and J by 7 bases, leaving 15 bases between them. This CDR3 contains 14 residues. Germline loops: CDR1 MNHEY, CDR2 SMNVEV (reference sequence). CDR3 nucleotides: TGTGCCAGCAGTTTTTCAGGAGGCAGTAGGACCCAGTACTTC. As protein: CASSFSGGSRTQYF.